The 26 T cell receptor beta chains in this list originate from one sample, sequenced in a study of blood T cell repertoires in COVID-19 (dated by TCRdb to 2020 to 2022). Library creation used the immunoSEQ multiplex PCR assay. The source is immuneACCESS, and TCRdb retained only in-frame sequences with V and J called. Part of the clones is not carried over; for the studies checked, unresolved V genes explain less than half of this, and the remainder is unexplained. The sample contains approximately 110,000 clones, around nine tenths of them found a single time. In total, the top ten clones hold around 1.9% of the sample. The sequencing sample was made of peripheral blood. The source of these receptors is a man aged 50 or older with COVID-19, enrolled during active disease.

This chain joins TRBV7-2 and TRBJ1-2; 10 bases match TRBD1. CDR3 size: 15 residues. V dropped 5 bases and J dropped 6; count of bases not matched to a gene: 9. Germline V gene lookup returns CDR1 SGHTA and CDR2 FQGNSA. CDR3 sequence: CASSPGTGELNGYTF. In DNA, the CDR3 is TGTGCCAGCAGCCCGGGGACAGGGGAATTAAATGGCTACACCTTC.

The gene calls are TRBV28 and TRBJ1-4; the D gene is possibly TRBD1 (6 bases). This CDR3 region has 12 residues. The V gene's germline CDR1 is MDHEN and CDR2 SYDVKM. The germline V and J ends were trimmed by 3 bases and 8 bases, with 7 bases remaining between them. CDR3 DNA sequence: TGTGCCAGCAGTTTGCAGGGGGAAAAACTGTTTTTT. This encodes CASSLQGEKLFF. The full variable domain, in which reference TRBV28 and TRBJ1-4 provide the parts outside the CDR3, is DVKVTQSSRYLVKRTGEKVFLECVQDMDHENMFWYRQDPGLGLRLIYFSYDVKMKEKGDIPEGYSVSREKKERFSLILESASTNQTSMYLCASSLQGEKLFFGSGTQLSVL.

The chain is built from TRBV3-1 (or the pseudogene TRBV3-2) and TRBJ2-7; 13 bases agree with TRBD2. The CDR3 is 17 residues long. V lost 2 bases and J lost 2; bases outside the gene matches: 6. Germline lookup yields CDR1 LGHDT and CDR2 YNNKEL (reference sequence). The CDR3: CASSQIWTSGSPYEQYF. CDR3 sequence (DNA): TGTGCCAGCAGCCAAATCTGGACTAGCGGGAGTCCCTACGAGCAGTACTTC.

V is TRBV5-5 and J is TRBJ2-7; the D gene is possibly TRBD1 (7 bases). Germline values: CDR1 SGHKS, CDR2 YYEKEE (reference sequence). Trimming cost V 3 bases and J 1 base, with 20 bases left between them. There are 17 residues in the CDR3. The chain's CDR3 is CASSSLGGGFGSYEQYF. CDR3 nucleotides: TGTGCCAGCAGCTCCCTCGGAGGGGGCTTTGGGTCCTACGAGCAGTACTTC. Full variable domain (remainder filled in from reference TRBV5-5 and TRBJ2-7): DAGVTQSPTHLIKTRGQQVTLRCSPISGHKSVSWYQQVLGQGPQFIFQYYEKEERGRGNFPDRFSARQFPNYSSELNVNALLLGDSALYLCASSSLGGGFGSYEQYFGPGTRLTVT.

This clone was picked up one time. This sequence joins TRBV10-3 and TRBJ2-1; 11 nucleotides agree with TRBD2. V dropped 6 bases and J dropped 0; count of bases not matched to a gene: 10. The CDR3 is 18 amino acids. The germline V gene encodes CDR1 ENHRY and CDR2 SYGVKD. In nucleotides, the CDR3 is TGTGCCATCAGCACCGGGACTAGCGGAACTCTCTCCTACAATGAGCAGTTCTTC. It translates to CAISTGTSGTLSYNEQFF.

The gene calls are TRBV29-1 and TRBJ1-1; D not resolved. Trimming pared 0 bases from V and 8 bases from J, leaving 13 bases between. The CDR3 sequence is 13 residues long. Germline V CDR1 and CDR2: SQVTM, ANQGSEA. The CDR3 DNA reads as TGCAGCGTTGAAGATGGGCGAACTGTGGAAGCTTTCTTT. Amino acid sequence: CSVEDGRTVEAFF. Full variable domain (rest looked up from reference TRBV29-1 and TRBJ1-1): SAVISQKPSRDICQRGTSLTIQCQVDSQVTMMFWYRQQPGQSLTLIATANQGSEATYESGFVIDKFPISRPNLTFSTLTVSNMSPEDSSIYLCSVEDGRTVEAFFGQGTRLTVV.

The chain has TRBV7-2 and TRBJ2-7; D remains unclear. The length of the CDR3 is 13 residues. V was cut by 6 bases and J by 2 bases, with 11 bases left in between. The germline CDR1 and CDR2 sequences are SGHTA and FQGNSA. CDR3 loop: CASSKQVTYEQYF. Here the CDR3 DNA reads TGTGCCAGCAGTAAACAAGTAACCTACGAGCAGTACTTC.

About this clone itself: A read error may account for a junction end that differs from germline. This chain joins TRBV28 and TRBJ2-1; no clear D gene. CDR1 and CDR2 (germline): MDHEN, SYDVKM. The CDR3 is made up of 13 amino acids. CDR3 region: CASSLEQYTEQFF. CDR3 nucleotides: TGTGCCAGCAGCCTTGAACAGTACACTGAGCAGTTCTTC.

This chain connects TRBV5-1 to TRBJ1-1; 7 bases map to TRBD1. Germline CDR1 SGHRS, CDR2 YFSETQ. The CDR3 covers 14 residues. Trimming at V came to 4 bases and at J to 0 bases, leaving 3 bases not matched to a gene. The CDR3 loop reads CASSLGTVNTEAFF. The DNA of the CDR3 is TGCGCCAGCAGCCTAGGGACAGTGAACACTGAAGCTTTCTTT.

This clone has a single count. This chain uses TRBV6-6 with TRBJ1-1, with 7 bases matching TRBD1. The CDR3 length is 14 residues. V lost 6 bases, J lost 6 bases, and 10 bases stayed unmatched. Germline CDR1 is MNHNY and CDR2 is SVGAGI (reference sequence). The CDR3 spells CASSPGQVGSEAFF. The CDR3 nucleotides read TGTGCCAGCAGCCCAGGACAGGTAGGGTCTGAAGCTTTCTTT.

The rearrangement links TRBV15 to TRBJ2-7, with 9 nucleotides matching TRBD1. The CDR3 length is 15 residues. Looked up from germline, CDR1 is LNHNV and CDR2 is YYDKDF (reference sequence). With 2 bases clipped from V and 5 bases from J, the junction kept 7 bases outside the gene matches. CDR3 sequence reads: CATSRSGTGIHEQYF. CDR3 nucleotide sequence: TGTGCCACCAGCAGATCCGGGACAGGGATCCACGAGCAGTACTTC. Drawing the rest from reference TRBV15 and TRBJ2-7, the complete variable domain is DAMVIQNPRYQVTQFGKPVTLSCSQTLNHNVMYWYQQKSSQAPKLLFHYYDKDFNNEADTPDNFQSRRPNTSFCFLDIRSPGLGDTAMYLCATSRSGTGIHEQYFGPGTRLTVT.

The V call is TRBV6-5, the J call TRBJ1-1, with 9 bases that match TRBD1. The ends lost 2 bases at V and 6 bases at J; junction bases unmatched: 7. CDR1 is MNHEY and CDR2 is SVGAGI in the germline V gene. The CDR3 loop spans 15 amino acids. In DNA form, the CDR3 reads TGTGCCAGCAGTTACCAGGGACAGGGCTCCCCTGAAGCTTTCTTT. Translating gives CASSYQGQGSPEAFF.

The CDR3 protein is CASSIVGGEAYEQYF. The CDR3 DNA reads TGTGCCAGTAGTATAGTAGGAGGGGAAGCCTACGAGCAGTACTTC. The chain joins TRBV19 to TRBJ2-7; D is perhaps TRBD2 (6 bases). The germline gives CDR1 LNHDA, CDR2 SQIVND (reference sequence). With 1 base removed from V and 2 bases from J, the gap between germline ends came to 12 bases. The length of the CDR3 is 15 residues.

The rearrangement links TRBV15 to TRBJ1-4; 9 bases match TRBD1. Looked up from germline, CDR1 is LNHNV and CDR2 is YYDKDF (reference sequence). V dropped 0 bases and J dropped 11; count of bases not matched to a gene: 7. CDR3 length: 15 residues. CDR3 coding DNA: TGTGCCACCAGCAGAGATAGTGGGACAGGGAAGAAACTGTTTTTT. Amino acids: CATSRDSGTGKKLFF.

CDR3 DNA: TGTGCCATCAGGCCATGGACTAGCGGGAAGGGCAATGAGCAGTTCTTC. This gives the protein CAIRPWTSGKGNEQFF. This chain connects TRBV10-3 to TRBJ2-1, with 12 bases aligning to TRBD2. Trimming cost V 6 bases and J 6 bases; bases outside gene matches: 9. This CDR3 is built from 16 residues. Looked up from germline, CDR1 is ENHRY and CDR2 is SYGVKD.

CDR3 coding DNA: TGCGCCAGCAGGTTAGGGGCACTCCACAATGAGCAGTTCTTC. Translated: CASRLGALHNEQFF. The chain links TRBV5-1 to TRBJ2-1, with D maybe TRBD1 (5 bases). The CDR3 loop spans 14 amino acids. Looked up from germline, CDR1 is SGHRS and CDR2 is YFSETQ. With 5 bases removed from V and 5 bases from J, the gap between germline ends came to 14 bases.

The chain employs TRBV28 and TRBJ1-2, with D unclear. With 8 bases removed from V and 0 bases from J, the gap between germline ends came to 10 bases. The CDR3 extends over 13 amino acids. From germline, CDR1 is MDHEN and CDR2 SYDVKM. CDR3 amino acids: CASWAIANYGYTF. The CDR3 DNA sequence: TGTGCCAGCTGGGCCATAGCTAACTATGGCTACACCTTC.

This rearrangement joins TRBV11-2 to TRBJ1-1; no reliable D call. This CDR3 is 13 amino acids long. Germline V gene sequence: CDR1 SGHAT, CDR2 FQNNGV. The V gene lost 4 bases and the J gene lost 1 base, with 7 bases spanning the gap. The CDR3 spells CASSSGPNTEAFF. The CDR3 DNA sequence: TGTGCCAGCAGCTCAGGCCCGAACACTGAAGCTTTCTTT.

CDR3 coding DNA: TGTGCCAGCAGCACCCATAACACTGAAGCTTTCTTT. Translated, it gives CASSTHNTEAFF. V gene TRBV21-1 combines with J gene TRBJ1-1; the DNA was not compared with TRBD1, the D call given in the table. TRBV21-1 is marked as a pseudogene. This CDR3 spans 12 amino acids.

The chain couples TRBV4-1 to TRBJ2-3, with 9 bases fitting TRBD2. Germline V gene sequence: CDR1 MGHRA, CDR2 YSYEKL. With 0 bases clipped from V and 3 bases from J, the junction kept 4 bases outside the gene matches. The CDR3 has 16 residues. The CDR3: CASSQDLAGSTDTQYF. The CDR3 DNA sequence: TGCGCCAGCAGCCAAGACCTAGCGGGATCGACAGATACGCAGTATTTT.

This clone came up once. This specimen includes other DNA sequences encoding the same CDR3. The chain links TRBV9 to TRBJ2-2; the D is unclear. Germline V lookup: CDR1 SGDLS, CDR2 YYNGEE. CDR3 length: 15 residues. The V end was cut by 2 bases, the J end by 1 base, with 9 bases between. The CDR3 sequence: CASSVGQQNTGELFF. In nucleotides, the CDR3 is TGTGCCAGCAGCGTTGGGCAGCAGAACACCGGGGAGCTGTTTTTT.

Only one count was recorded for this clone. V and J are TRBV5-4 and TRBJ2-5, with D possibly TRBD2 on 6 matching bases. From germline, CDR1 is SGHNT and CDR2 YYREEE (reference sequence). V lost 2 bases and J 5 bases, leaving 10 bases between the germline ends. This CDR3 is 13 amino acids long. CDR3 sequence: CASSLRGRETQYF. As DNA, the CDR3 is TGTGCCAGCAGCTTACGGGGGAGGGAGACCCAGTACTTC.

This clone was detected once. The chain couples TRBV29-1 to TRBJ1-2, with 7 bases aligning to TRBD1. CDR1 is SQVTM and CDR2 is ANQGSEA in the germline V gene. V lost 4 bases, J lost 0 bases, and 2 bases stayed unmatched. The CDR3 sequence is 13 residues long. CDR3 region: CSVVQGTNYGYTF. In nucleotides, the CDR3 is TGCAGCGTTGTACAGGGGACTAACTATGGCTACACCTTC. The full variable domain, its missing parts supplied by reference TRBV29-1 and TRBJ1-2, is SAVISQKPSRDICQRGTSLTIQCQVDSQVTMMFWYRQQPGQSLTLIATANQGSEATYESGFVIDKFPISRPNLTFSTLTVSNMSPEDSSIYLCSVVQGTNYGYTFGSGTRLTVV.

V gene TRBV21-1 combines with J gene TRBJ1-6; the D segment call TRBD1 is taken from the table without a DNA check. TRBV21-1 is a known pseudogene. The length of the CDR3 is 14 residues. CDR3 nucleotide sequence: TGTGCCAGCTCTCTGACCAGGGATGATTCACCCCTCCACTTT. Residues: CASSLTRDDSPLHF.

The rearrangement uses TRBV2 and TRBJ2-1; 10 nucleotides line up with TRBD2. J gave up 12 bases and V 8 bases, and 4 bases lay outside the gene matches. The germline V gene has CDR1 SNHLY and CDR2 FYNNEI. CDR3 size: 11 residues. The CDR3 reads CASATSGMQFF. In DNA form, the CDR3 reads TGTGCCAGCGCTACTAGCGGGATGCAGTTCTTC.

The CDR3, as DNA: TGTGCCAGCAGTTACCCCGTGACTAGCGGGCCCTACAATGAGCAGTTCTTC. Amino acids: CASSYPVTSGPYNEQFF. This chain links TRBV6-2 or TRBV6-3 with TRBJ2-1; TRBD2 matches at 10 bases. Germline lookup yields CDR1 MNHEY and CDR2 SVGEGT. V lost 2 bases and J lost 2; bases outside the gene matches: 6. The CDR3 sequence is 17 residues long.